This TCR beta chain was sequenced in a study of vaccination and CD4 T cells after COVID-19. Turning to the study itself: In the control cultures, a CEFX pool, an HIV-1 Nef pool, or no peptide was supplied.

An Oncomine TCR Beta short-read assay was used to sequence the DNA from cultured CD4+ T cells. TCRdb re-derived calls from the PCR reads in MiXCR, one entry per CDR3 protein. The data hold under 30,000 distinct CDR3 sequences, with roughly 41% observed a single time. The time point here: late sampling 161 to 241 days after vaccination in a few convalescent patients. The treatment denotes: roughly 11-day PBMC culture with coronavirus spike peptide pools or control peptides (ViraFEST assay). Study-level points and caveats: Researchers report that 304 of 307 vaccine-specific clones in convalescent patients proved spike mono-reactive. Counts of SARS-CoV-2-reactive clonotypes had a median that went from around 19 to 38, a nonsignificant change.

This clonotype was counted only a few times. Its matching antigen is unknown. This CDR3 spans 10 amino acids. The germline CDR1 and CDR2 sequences are SEHNR and FQNEAQ (reference sequence). Between the trimmed V and J ends, which lost 8 bases and 1 base, there was a span of 0 bases. The specimen was CD4+ T cells from blood, cultured in vitro, collected about 7 months after SARS-CoV-2 vaccination. This chain joins TRBV7-9 and TRBJ2-1; D is unresolved. This clonotype originated in a human donor who had recovered from COVID-19. CDR3 nucleotides: TGTGCCAGCTCCTACAATGAGCAGTTCTTC. This codes for CASSYNEQFF.